The following is a T cell receptor (beta chain) sequence with its context. The antigen is undetermined. A much larger clone differs by one base, so this may be a read error. TCRdb used MiXCR to reprocess the 5' RACE reads, holding one entry per CDR3 protein. In the table there are under 45,000 distinct CDR3 sequences, 20% to 25% of which are singletons. Described time point: technical triplicate 3. This CDR3 region has 16 residues. The J segment lost 4 bases and the V segment lost 5 bases, leaving 10 bases of the junction unmatched. Per germline, CDR1 MDHEN and CDR2 SYDVKM. This sample is drawn from a study of neurological immune-mediated disorders. Findings and caveats of the study: There were no CDR3 amino acid sequences shared by expanded clones across subjects, a result suggesting private repertoires in all groups.

The rearrangement uses TRBV28 and TRBJ2-2; 7 bases map to TRBD1. The sequenced material came from PBMCs. The source is a man between 60 and 70 years old with HTLV-1-associated myelopathy (HAM/TSP). The CDR3 nucleotides read TGTGCCAGCAGTCTAGGACAGGTGGCGGTCACCGGGGAGCTGTTTTTT. Amino acids: CASSLGQVAVTGELFF. Drawing the rest from reference TRBV28 and TRBJ2-2, the complete variable domain is DVKVTQSSRYLVKRTGEKVFLECVQDMDHENMFWYRQDPGLGLRLIYFSYDVKMKEKGDIPEGYSVSREKKERFSLILESASTNQTSMYLCASSLGQVAVTGELFFGEGSRLTVL.